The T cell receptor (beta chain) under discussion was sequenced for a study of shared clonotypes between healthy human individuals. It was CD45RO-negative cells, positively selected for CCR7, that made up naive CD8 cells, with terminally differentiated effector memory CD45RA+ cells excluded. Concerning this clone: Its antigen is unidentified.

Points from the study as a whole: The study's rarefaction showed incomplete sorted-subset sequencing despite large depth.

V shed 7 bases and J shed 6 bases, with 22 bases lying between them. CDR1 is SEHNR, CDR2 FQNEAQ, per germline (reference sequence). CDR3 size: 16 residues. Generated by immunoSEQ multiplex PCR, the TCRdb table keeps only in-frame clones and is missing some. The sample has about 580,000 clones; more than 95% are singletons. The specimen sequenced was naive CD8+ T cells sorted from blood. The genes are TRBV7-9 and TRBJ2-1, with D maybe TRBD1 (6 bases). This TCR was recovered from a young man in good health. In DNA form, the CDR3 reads TGTGCCAGCATGTCGACAGCAGGGGTCGAGGGCAATGAGCAGTTCTTC. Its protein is CASMSTAGVEGNEQFF.